This record covers a single T cell receptor beta chain. The entry originates in a study of OX40 agonist ivuxolimab in advanced cancers. Overall study context: Participants, roughly 80% male, averaged roughly 55 years of age, ranging from about 23 to 90.

Assay: immunoSEQ multiplex PCR; the TCRdb copy retains only in-frame clones and omits some. Of approximately 41,000 clones listed, more than 75% are singletons. Sequencing was performed on CD4+ or CD8+ T cells sorted from blood, taken in a trial of the OX40 agonist ivuxolimab. The receptor comes from an adult with an advanced solid tumor such as melanoma, head and neck, liver or kidney cancer.

CDR3 bases: TGTGCCGGTGGGGTTGCGGAGACCCAGTACTTC. Encoded protein: CAGGVAETQYF. This sequence joins TRBV30 and TRBJ2-5; D gene unclear. The CDR3 sequence is 11 residues long. V lost 8 bases to trimming and J lost 5 bases, with 12 bases between them. Per germline, CDR1 GTSNPN and CDR2 SVGIG (reference sequence).